This T cell receptor (beta chain) originates from a study of CD8+ T cells in alopecia areata. The germline V gene encodes CDR1 MNHNS and CDR2 SASEGT. Trimming took 4 bases from V and 5 from J, leaving 15 bases between them. This CDR3 is 15 amino acids long. RNA, once extracted, was reverse transcribed into cDNA for use as the sequencing template. The table came from immunoSEQ multiplex PCR; TCRdb's copy has only in-frame clones and leaves some out. The sample lists about 150,000 clones; 58% were seen once. This clone appeared once. Its antigen is not known. Overall study results and limits: Unlike in mice, where it was clearer, TCR sharing across patients was less clear, possibly HLA-related. Normal scalp had lower clonality than lesional scalp, with alopecia totalis/universalis lesions showing this most strongly.

The sequencing used CD4+ T cells sorted from blood, collected at week 0. V is TRBV6-1 and J is TRBJ2-4, with D maybe TRBD2 (5 bases). This receptor was taken from a human donor with alopecia areata. CDR3 in amino acids: CASSGGFGGENIQYF. Here the CDR3 DNA reads TGTGCCAGCAGTGGGGGATTCGGAGGCGAAAACATTCAGTACTTC.